This TCR beta chain was observed in a study of cytomegalovirus exposure and HLA in healthy donors. Findings and limits, study-wide: The CMV antigen specificity of a few CMV-associated chains was confirmed through in vitro analysis. TCR clusters originating in the first cohort tended to co-occur in the approximately 120 validation repertoires, according to a later analysis.

The CDR3 consists of 16 residues. CDR1 and CDR2 (germline): SGHNT, YYREEE (reference sequence). V was shortened by 1 base and J by 3 bases, with 15 bases between the two germline ends. Assay used: immunoSEQ multiplex PCR; TCRdb lists only in-frame clones, some missing. This table holds 250,000 to 300,000 clones, 90% found once. For this clone: Its antigen is still unknown.

Material for sequencing was PBMCs. The chain links TRBV5-4 to TRBJ2-3, with D unresolved. The origin of this receptor is a woman aged 18-29 years in good health and CMV-seronegative. The DNA of the CDR3 is TGTGCCAGCAGCTTGAATCGCAGGATCCCAACAGATACGCAGTATTTT. Translated: CASSLNRRIPTDTQYF.